This TCR beta chain comes out of a study of a mutant IDH1 vaccine in newly diagnosed glioma. The overall study: Treatment recipients were approximately 60% male and around 38% female, and their mean age was around 40 years. Every participant had undergone radiotherapy, temozolomide, or both before, and most underwent both.

CDR3 length equals 16 residues. CDR1 is SGHRS and CDR2 is YFSETQ in the germline V gene. Trimming removed 4 bases from V and 2 bases from J; junction bases left unmatched: 4. Assay: immunoSEQ multiplex PCR; the TCRdb copy retains only in-frame clones and omits some. The data contain approximately 50,000 clones, 87% of them seen just once; the ten biggest clones take up 1.3% to 1.5%. Time point indicated: week 23, last vaccination. Mutant IDH1 20-mer peptide, at 300 ug, made up each vaccine dose, with topical imiquimod. This clone was counted once. The target antigen is unknown. This clonotype was obtained from a man in his forties with glioma. V is TRBV5-1 and J is TRBJ2-2; 11 positions agree with TRBD2. Specimen: PBMCs, collected from a glioma patient whose treatment included an IDH1 peptide vaccine. The CDR3 DNA follows: TGCGCCAGCAGCCCGACTAGCGGGACAAACACCGGGGAGCTGTTTTTT. Protein product: CASSPTSGTNTGELFF.